The text below deals with one T cell receptor beta chain. The data stem from a study of neoadjuvant nivolumab and ipilimumab in lung cancer. Germline-derived CDR1 and CDR2 are KGHSH and LQKENI. This CDR3 is built from 13 residues. V gave up 5 bases and J gave up 6 bases; unmatched junction bases: 3. Generated by immunoSEQ multiplex PCR, the TCRdb table keeps only in-frame clones and is missing some. The sample includes approximately 29,000 clones, just over 90% of them seen just once. The V and J genes are TRBV18 and TRBJ2-1; TRBD1 matches 8 bases. This TCR was recovered from an adult with non-small cell lung cancer. The sequencing here drew on peripheral blood, taken after neoadjuvant nivolumab, alone or with ipilimumab, at or shortly before surgery. The CDR3 reads CASSTGQGNEQFF. The CDR3 nucleotides are TGTGCCAGCTCAACCGGACAGGGCAATGAGCAGTTCTTC. Full variable domain (outside the CDR3, taken from reference TRBV18 and TRBJ2-1): NAGVMQNPRHLVRRRGQEARLRCSPMKGHSHVYWYRQLPEEGLKFMVYLQKENIIDESGMPKERFSAEFPKEGPSILRIQQVVRGDSAAYFCASSTGQGNEQFFGPGTRLTVL.